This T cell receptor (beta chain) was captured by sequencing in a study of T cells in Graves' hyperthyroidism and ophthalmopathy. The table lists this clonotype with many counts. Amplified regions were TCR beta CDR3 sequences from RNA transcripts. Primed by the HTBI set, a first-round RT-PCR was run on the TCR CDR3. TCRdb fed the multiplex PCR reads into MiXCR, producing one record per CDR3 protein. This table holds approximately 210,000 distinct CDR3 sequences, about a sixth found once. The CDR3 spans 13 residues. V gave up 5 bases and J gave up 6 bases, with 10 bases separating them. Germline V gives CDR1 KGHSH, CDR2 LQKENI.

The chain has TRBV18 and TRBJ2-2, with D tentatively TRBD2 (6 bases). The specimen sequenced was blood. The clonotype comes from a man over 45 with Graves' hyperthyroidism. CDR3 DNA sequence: TGTGCCAGCTCATCTCGGGACTCCGGGGAGCTGTTTTTT. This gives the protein CASSSRDSGELFF.